The TCR beta chain described here comes from a study of cytomegalovirus exposure and HLA in healthy donors. Study-wide background: Unique TCR beta sequences numbering approximately 100 million came from around 180 million T cells in an earlier analysis. Study-wide findings and caveats: Sequencing probably produced one cluster of sequence variants that were highly shared. Later analysis identified a missense DCLRE1C variant that was linked to TCR beta V- and J-gene trimming. In vitro testing confirmed a few CMV-associated chains as specific for CMV antigens.

V was cut by 5 bases and J by 8 bases, with 10 bases left in between. Germline V gene data show CDR1 as SGHNT and CDR2 as YENEEA. The CDR3 runs 12 residues. With 60 Vbeta and 13 Jbeta primers, the PCR was carried out. TCRdb's copy holds only in-frame clones and misses some; the assay was immunoSEQ multiplex PCR. The sample consists of some 250,000 clones, 82% of them appearing once. On this clone: Its specificity is unknown.

The chain links TRBV11-3 to TRBJ1-3; maybe TRBD1 (5 bases). The sample was PBMCs. The receptor comes from a woman in her forties in good health and CMV-seropositive. The CDR3 loop reads CASSTRGDTIYF. The CDR3 coding sequence is TGTGCCAGCAGCACCCGGGGGGACACCATATATTTT.